This T cell receptor (beta chain) was identified in a study of post-analysis software for immune sequencing data. Whole-study context: Recorded subtypes: relapsing-remitting, secondary progressive, progressive-relapsing; some patients unannotated. Notes on the study in general: With TRBV5-6, TRBV5-1 and TRBV20-1 included, 4 or 5 TRBV segments were more frequent in patients than in controls.

This clonotype was detected once. No antigen is known for it. Included in the TCR beta cDNA libraries were unique molecular identifiers. T cells numbering roughly 1 to 10 million yielded 450,000 to 500,000 cDNA molecules. TCRdb independently ran MiXCR on the PCR reads; one entry per CDR3 protein. The sample holds approximately 770,000 distinct CDR3 sequences, 35% to 55% seen once. The CDR3 is 13 residues long. Germline CDR1 and CDR2: SGHDT and YYEEEE. The V end lost 5 bases, the J end lost 7 bases, and 15 bases lay between the germline ends. This sequence joins TRBV5-6 and TRBJ1-1; D remains unclear. Sequenced sample: blood. This receptor was taken from a girl aged 10-17 years with multiple sclerosis. CDR3 protein: CASRPIPDGEAFF. CDR3 bases: TGTGCCAGCAGGCCCATTCCCGACGGTGAAGCTTTCTTT.